The 25 T cell receptor beta chains below were found in one sample sequenced in a study of cytomegalovirus exposure and HLA in healthy donors. Use of 60 Vbeta and 13 Jbeta primers characterized the PCR. The method was immunoSEQ multiplex PCR; TCRdb's version includes in-frame clones alone and lacks a portion of them. The profile covers some 100,000 clones, with roughly 80% appearing a single time and 7.7% taken by the ten largest. The sequencing sample was made of PBMCs. All receptors derive from a woman aged 50 to 60 in good health and CMV-seropositive.

The rearrangement links TRBV27 to TRBJ1-5, with D perhaps matching TRBD1 (6 bases). Germline CDR1 and CDR2: MNHEY and SMNVEV (reference sequence). The CDR3 sequence is 16 residues long. V was shortened by 2 bases and J by 6 bases, with 17 bases between the two germline ends. CDR3 DNA sequence: TGTGCCAGCAGTTTACAGGGGTCGGGGAAGGCTCAGCCCCAGCATTTT. It encodes CASSLQGSGKAQPQHF.

This clone was observed a few times. V is TRBV9 and J is TRBJ2-1; TRBD2 matches at 14 bases. Unmatched junction bases numbered 5, after V lost 2 bases and J lost 10 bases. The CDR3 consists of 15 residues. Germline V gene data show CDR1 as SGDLS and CDR2 as YYNGEE. DNA of the CDR3: TGTGCCAGCAGCGTGACTAGCGGGAGGGCCGAAGAGCAGTTCTTC. Translating gives CASSVTSGRAEEQFF.

This clone was seen only a few times. J is TRBJ1-2 and V is TRBV5-4, with D unclear. CDR3 length: 14 residues. Per the germline V gene, CDR1 is SGHNT and CDR2 is YYREEE (reference sequence). The germline V and J ends were trimmed by 4 bases and 4 bases, with 14 bases remaining between them. The CDR3 spells CASSLSVAGYGYTF. In DNA form, the CDR3 reads TGTGCCAGCAGCCTCTCGGTAGCCGGCTATGGCTACACCTTC.

The CDR3 sequence is CASSVTGTVSLNEQFF. The DNA for the CDR3 is TGTGCCAGCAGCGTCACCGGGACAGTCTCCCTCAATGAGCAGTTCTTC. The rearrangement uses TRBV9 and TRBJ2-1; TRBD1 matches at 7 bases. Trimming took 2 bases from V and 6 from J; bases not matched to a gene: 11. Germline lookup yields CDR1 SGDLS and CDR2 YYNGEE. The CDR3 loop spans 16 amino acids.

This clone was seen at least ten times. The rearrangement uses TRBV9 and TRBJ1-1, with D maybe TRBD1 (5 bases). This CDR3 is 14 amino acids long. The V end was cut by 4 bases, the J end by 4 bases, with 14 bases between. Looked up from germline, CDR1 is SGDLS and CDR2 is YYNGEE. The CDR3 loop reads CASSLGLLSTEAFF. CDR3 nucleotides: TGTGCCAGCAGCTTGGGACTCCTGTCCACTGAAGCTTTCTTT.

This sequence joins TRBV7-9 and TRBJ2-3; 7 nucleotides line up with TRBD1. CDR3 size: 16 residues. J lost 0 bases, V lost 5 bases, and 8 bases had no gene match. Looked up from germline, CDR1 is SEHNR and CDR2 is FQNEAQ (reference sequence). The DNA for the CDR3 is TGTGCCAGCAGCCCCCCAAGGACAGGAAGCACAGATACGCAGTATTTT. This translates into CASSPPRTGSTDTQYF.

The count of this clone is one. The gene calls are TRBV5-1 and TRBJ2-5; D possibly corresponds to TRBD1 (5 bases). The J call may be mistaken, given a closer DNA end match to TRBJ2-7. In germline, CDR1 is SGHRS, CDR2 YFSETQ. This CDR3 comprises 16 residues. This CDR3 reads CASSLGGSASSYEQYF. The DNA of the CDR3 is TGCGCCAGCAGCTTGGGGGGCAGCGCGAGCTCCTACGAGCAGTACTTC.

J is TRBJ2-7 and V is TRBV2; the match to TRBD1 covers 7 bases. The CDR3 spans 15 residues. Per the germline V gene, CDR1 is SNHLY and CDR2 is FYNNEI. With 4 bases clipped from V and 0 bases from J, the junction kept 6 bases outside the gene matches. CDR3 coding DNA: TGTGCCAGCAGTGGGCAGGGGGTGATCTCCTACGAGCAGTACTTC. This sequence encodes CASSGQGVISYEQYF.

The chain joins TRBV29-1 to TRBJ1-1, with 8 bases lining up with TRBD1. Germline V lookup: CDR1 SQVTM, CDR2 ANQGSEA. V trimming: 8 bases; J trimming: 8 bases; junction bases outside the gene matches: 7. There are 11 residues in the CDR3. The CDR3: CSLGGQGEAFF. In DNA form, the CDR3 reads TGCAGCCTCGGAGGACAGGGCGAAGCTTTCTTT.

V is TRBV7-2 and J is TRBJ2-7; a weak D match, TRBD1 (6 bases). Trimming shortened V by 1 base and J by 5 bases, and 6 bases separated the two germline ends. Germline-derived CDR1 and CDR2 are SGHTA and FQGNSA. The CDR3 is 12 amino acids. The CDR3 spells CASSLDRDEQYF. The CDR3, as DNA: TGTGCCAGCAGCTTAGACAGGGACGAGCAGTACTTC.

This chain uses TRBV7-2 with TRBJ2-6; D is perhaps TRBD1 (6 bases). The ends were cut back, 4 bases at V and 4 bases at J, with 11 bases in the middle. The CDR3 has 15 residues. CDR1 and CDR2 (germline): SGHTA, FQGNSA. CDR3 sequence reads: CASSSTGPGANVLTF. Here the CDR3 DNA reads TGTGCCAGCAGCTCTACAGGGCCCGGGGCCAACGTCCTGACTTTC.

This chain connects TRBV18 to TRBJ2-1; TRBD2 matches 7 bases. The CDR3 sequence is 15 residues long. Germline CDR1 reads KGHSH; CDR2 reads LQKENI. J lost 4 bases, V lost 0 bases, and 3 bases had no gene match. CDR3 sequence (DNA): TGTGCCAGCTCACCACCGTCTAGCGGTTACAATGAGCAGTTCTTC. This codes for CASSPPSSGYNEQFF.

V gene TRBV5-1 combines with J gene TRBJ2-2, with TRBD1 matching 11 bases. The CDR3 consists of 15 residues. CDR1 SGHRS and CDR2 YFSETQ come from the germline V gene. V trimming: 3 bases; J trimming: 4 bases; junction bases outside the gene matches: 2. CDR3 amino acids: CASSSGQGGTGELFF. For the CDR3, the DNA is TGCGCCAGCAGCTCGGGACAGGGGGGCACCGGGGAGCTGTTTTTT.

V gene TRBV7-2 combines with J gene TRBJ2-7; tentatively, D is TRBD1 (5 bases). This CDR3 has 15 residues. Germline values: CDR1 SGHTA, CDR2 FQGNSA. Trimming stripped 2 bases from V and 2 bases from J, with 13 bases between. The chain's CDR3 is CASSLRITGPYEQYF. The CDR3 coding sequence is TGTGCCAGCAGCTTAAGAATCACAGGCCCCTACGAGCAGTACTTC.

The chain joins TRBV11-2 to TRBJ2-7; TRBD1 might be the D (6 bases). Germline CDR1 and CDR2: SGHAT and FQNNGV. V shed 1 base and J shed 1 base, with 8 bases lying between them. This CDR3 comprises 14 residues. The CDR3 region has the DNA TGTGCCAGCAGCTTAGCCGGGACATCCTACGAGCAGTACTTC. Its translation is CASSLAGTSYEQYF.

V is TRBV25-1 and J is TRBJ2-2; 7 nucleotides line up with TRBD2. Unmatched junction bases numbered 2, after V lost 3 bases and J lost 4 bases. There are 14 residues in the CDR3. Germline-derived CDR1 and CDR2 are MGHDK and SYGVNS. In DNA, the CDR3 is TGTGCCAGCAGTGACCGCGGGGGCACCGGGGAGCTGTTTTTT. Translating gives CASSDRGGTGELFF.

The chain is built from TRBV6-1 and TRBJ2-3; D possibly corresponds to TRBD2 (7 bases). CDR3 length: 18 residues. In germline, CDR1 is MNHNS, CDR2 SASEGT. Trimming cost V 0 bases and J 5 bases, with 21 bases left between them. The CDR3 region is CASSEALLGGAFGDTQYF. CDR3 in DNA: TGTGCCAGCAGTGAAGCGCTTCTAGGGGGGGCTTTTGGAGATACGCAGTATTTT.

The gene calls are TRBV6-1 and TRBJ1-5, with D perhaps matching TRBD1 (5 bases). Germline V lookup: CDR1 MNHNS, CDR2 SASEGT. Trimming left V 0 bases short and J 5 bases short, with 8 bases between. The length of the CDR3 is 14 residues. The CDR3 loop reads CASSEARGDQPQHF. CDR3 coding DNA: TGTGCCAGCAGTGAAGCGCGGGGGGATCAGCCCCAGCATTTT.

This clone was counted only a few times. The rearrangement joins TRBV7-2 to TRBJ1-5; TRBD1 is a possible D gene (5 bases). CDR3 size: 13 residues. The V gene's germline CDR1 is SGHTA and CDR2 FQGNSA. The V and J ends lost 4 bases and 7 bases respectively, with 11 bases between them. The CDR3 DNA reads as TGTGCCAGCAGCTATCACAGGCTACAGCCCCAGCATTTT. Its translation is CASSYHRLQPQHF.

J is TRBJ1-1 and V is TRBV4-3, with TRBD1 identical over 7 bases. Germline V CDR1 and CDR2: LGHNA, YSLEER. This CDR3 comprises 15 residues. After removal of 3 bases from V and 6 bases from J, the junction contained 10 bases not matched to a gene. The CDR3 DNA sequence: TGCGCCAGCAGCCAGTTGGGGACAGACCACGCTGAAGCTTTCTTT. Translating gives CASSQLGTDHAEAFF.

CDR3 sequence reads: CASSSLGSGGLNTGELFF. CDR3 sequence (DNA): TGTGCCAGCAGCTCCCTGGGTAGCGGGGGGCTGAACACCGGGGAGCTGTTTTTT. The gene calls are TRBV7-6 and TRBJ2-2; 10 nucleotides align to TRBD2. V shed 4 bases, J shed 1 base, and the junction held 9 bases outside the gene matches. The CDR3 is 18 amino acids. Germline V lookup: CDR1 SGHVS, CDR2 FNYEAQ.

The chain couples TRBV19 to TRBJ1-2, with 8 bases lining up with TRBD1. This CDR3 has 15 residues. J gave up 2 bases and V 1 base, and 3 bases lay outside the gene matches. CDR1 and CDR2 from the germline V gene are LNHDA and SQIVND (reference sequence). CDR3: CASSIGGQANYGYTF. In DNA form, the CDR3 reads TGTGCCAGTAGTATAGGGGGACAGGCAAACTATGGCTACACCTTC.

The gene calls are TRBV7-2 and TRBJ2-1, with D possibly being TRBD2 (6 bases). The CDR3 has 15 amino acids. The V and J ends lost 5 bases and 6 bases respectively, with 17 bases between them. The V gene's germline CDR1 is SGHTA and CDR2 FQGNSA. CDR3 sequence: CASSQRRDGLNEQFF. For the CDR3, the DNA is TGTGCCAGCAGCCAGCGGCGGGATGGGCTCAATGAGCAGTTCTTC.

This clone was observed a few times. V and J are TRBV7-2 and TRBJ2-7, with D perhaps matching TRBD2 (5 bases). CDR3 length: 16 residues. Germline lookup yields CDR1 SGHTA and CDR2 FQGNSA. Trimming removed 2 bases from V and 0 bases from J, with 14 bases in between. In DNA, the CDR3 is TGTGCCAGCAGCTTATACGGCGGGCCCAGCTCCTACGAGCAGTACTTC. Protein sequence: CASSLYGGPSSYEQYF.

This clone was recorded a few times. The junction shows a germline mismatch at one end, possibly a read error. The V call is TRBV5-6, the J call TRBJ2-6; a weak D match, TRBD1 (5 bases). The CDR3 contains 16 residues. Germline V CDR1 and CDR2: SGHDT, YYEEEE. This CDR3 is CASSLTTGSGANGLTF. In DNA form, the CDR3 reads TGTGCCAGCAGTCTTACGACGGGCTCTGGGGCCAACGGCCTGACTTTC.